This passage covers 30 T cell receptor beta chains from one sample sequenced in a study of spatial heterogeneity in lung cancer. The time point: sample taken at primary tumor resection. Whole RNA from tumor, nontumor lung or frozen PBMC was sequenced unsorted. A single record per CDR3 protein comes from TCRdb applying MiXCR to the 5' RACE reads. The table has about 44,000 distinct CDR3 sequences, roughly 15% seen once. Source: PBMCs, taken at surgery. These receptors all come from a male donor with early-stage non-small cell lung cancer.

The gene calls are TRBV27 and TRBJ2-3; possible D gene TRBD2, 7 bases. This CDR3 is 16 amino acids long. With 0 bases removed from V and 5 bases from J, the gap between germline ends came to 15 bases. CDR1 MNHEY and CDR2 SMNVEV come from the germline V gene (reference sequence). The CDR3 spells CASSLSGGAQIDTQYF. The CDR3 nucleotides are TGTGCCAGCAGTTTATCGGGGGGGGCGCAAATAGATACGCAGTATTTT.

This clonotype was found many times. V usage is TRBV12-3 or TRBV12-4 and J usage is TRBJ2-1; D is possibly TRBD2 (6 bases). Trimming cost V 5 bases and J 4 bases, with 15 bases left between them. The CDR3 has 15 amino acids. The CDR3 DNA follows: TGTGCCAGCAGTCTCCGGGACTCGCTATACAATGAGCAGTTCTTC. It encodes CASSLRDSLYNEQFF.

In its sample, this clonotype was seen a few times. The chain employs TRBV29-1 and TRBJ2-3, with 7 bases aligning to TRBD2. Unmatched junction bases numbered 0, after V lost 3 bases and J lost 0 bases. Germline V CDR1 and CDR2: SQVTM, ANQGSEA. The CDR3 runs to 13 residues. The CDR3: CSVDGRSTDTQYF. As DNA, the CDR3 is TGCAGCGTTGACGGGAGGAGCACAGATACGCAGTATTTT.

This chain uses TRBV20-1 with TRBJ2-3; 11 bases fit TRBD2. The V gene's germline CDR1 is DFQATT and CDR2 SNEGSKA (reference sequence). The CDR3 is 14 residues long. Trimming at V came to 5 bases and at J to 7 bases, leaving 8 bases not matched to a gene. The CDR3: CSAGTSGGAYTQYF. The CDR3 DNA follows: TGCAGTGCTGGAACTAGCGGGGGTGCATATACGCAGTATTTT.

In its sample, this clonotype was seen once. The genes are TRBV10-3 and TRBJ2-3; the match to TRBD2 covers 15 bases. Per germline, CDR1 ENHRY and CDR2 SYGVKD. V trimming: 10 bases; J trimming: 3 bases; junction bases outside the gene matches: 5. The CDR3 spans 15 residues. This chain's CDR3 is CASGLAGGGTDTQYF. The CDR3 DNA reads TGTGCCAGCGGACTAGCGGGAGGGGGTACAGATACGCAGTATTTT.

There are a few counts of this clonotype. The rearrangement uses TRBV7-9 and TRBJ2-7; D uncertain. Per germline, CDR1 SEHNR and CDR2 FQNEAQ (reference sequence). The CDR3 is made up of 12 amino acids. Trimming removed 1 base from V and 6 bases from J, with 7 bases in between. CDR3 amino acids: CASSLGRGEQYF. CDR3 sequence (DNA): TGTGCCAGCAGCTTAGGCCGCGGCGAGCAGTACTTC.

This clonotype was seen ten or more times. The rearrangement joins TRBV27 to TRBJ1-6; 8 bases match TRBD1. Germline trimming cut 10 bases from V and 10 bases from J; bases unmatched to any gene: 12. Germline CDR1 and CDR2: MNHEY and SMNVEV (reference sequence). The CDR3 has 14 residues. The CDR3 bases are TGTGCCACCACGGACAGGGTGTGGGCCTCACCCCTCCACTTT. Protein: CATTDRVWASPLHF.

This clonotype appeared many times. The chain joins TRBV20-1 to TRBJ2-3; the match to TRBD2 covers 7 bases. V gave up 3 bases and J gave up 1 base; unmatched junction bases: 7. This CDR3 comprises 15 residues. The germline gives CDR1 DFQATT, CDR2 SNEGSKA (reference sequence). The CDR3 DNA follows: TGCAGTGCTAGGAACTTGGCGGGAGGCACAGATACGCAGTATTTT. Its translation is CSARNLAGGTDTQYF.

The genes are TRBV9 and TRBJ2-1; D not resolved. Germline assignment: CDR1 SGDLS and CDR2 YYNGEE. This CDR3 is 14 amino acids long. Trimming removed 1 base at V and 4 bases at J, with 9 bases between. The CDR3 bases are TGTGCCAGCAGCGTAATTGGTCAGTACAATGAGCAGTTCTTC. This sequence encodes CASSVIGQYNEQFF.

Ten or more counts support this clonotype. CDR3: CASTSGGGHSGETQYF. The CDR3 DNA reads TGTGCCAGCACCTCCGGGGGGGGGCATTCGGGAGAGACCCAGTACTTC. This chain links TRBV12-3 or TRBV12-4 with TRBJ2-5; 8 bases match TRBD2. Germline trimming cut 7 bases from V and 4 bases from J; bases unmatched to any gene: 14. The CDR3 totals 16 residues.

This clonotype has at least ten counts. The chain is built from TRBV20-1 and TRBJ1-1; D unclear. CDR3 length: 13 residues. Germline V gives CDR1 DFQATT, CDR2 SNEGSKA (reference sequence). V was clipped by 4 bases and J by 5 bases, with 14 bases between them. The chain's CDR3 is CSAKTGEETEAFF. In DNA form, the CDR3 reads TGCAGTGCTAAAACGGGAGAAGAAACTGAAGCTTTCTTT.

The chain has TRBV2 and TRBJ2-5, with 9 bases that match TRBD1. The CDR3 is 14 residues long. The germline gives CDR1 SNHLY, CDR2 FYNNEI. The V gene end was trimmed by 6 bases and the J gene end by 0 bases; junction bases not matched to a gene: 2. The CDR3: CASRGQGYQETQYF. CDR3 DNA: TGTGCCAGCAGGGGACAGGGTTACCAAGAGACCCAGTACTTC.

This clonotype was detected ten times or more. The chain combines TRBV27 with TRBJ2-5; a possible D gene is TRBD2 (6 bases). From germline, CDR1 is MNHEY and CDR2 SMNVEV (reference sequence). This CDR3 spans 15 amino acids. V dropped 5 bases and J dropped 5 bases, with 18 bases sitting between them. The CDR3: CASSLRDFGGETQYF. The CDR3 nucleotides are TGTGCCAGCAGTCTACGGGACTTCGGAGGGGAGACCCAGTACTTC.

This chain connects TRBV4-1 to TRBJ2-7; maybe TRBD2 (5 bases). With 4 bases removed from V and 0 bases from J, the gap between germline ends came to 16 bases. In germline, CDR1 is MGHRA, CDR2 YSYEKL. This CDR3 contains 16 residues. In DNA form, the CDR3 reads TGCGCCAGCAGCCGCATACTAGGTGACCCCTCCTACGAGCAGTACTTC. It specifies CASSRILGDPSYEQYF.

The chain employs TRBV11-1 and TRBJ1-1; no clear D. The germline CDR1 and CDR2 sequences are SGHAT and FQDESV (reference sequence). V was cut by 1 base and J by 3 bases, with 6 bases left in between. This CDR3 has 13 amino acids. The CDR3 sequence is CASSLGSDTEAFF. In DNA, the CDR3 is TGTGCCAGCAGCTTAGGGAGCGACACTGAAGCTTTCTTT.

This clonotype occurred a few times. CDR3 nucleotide sequence: TGCAGCGCCGGGGAGGGAAACACCATATATTTT. Amino acids: CSAGEGNTIYF. This chain connects TRBV29-1 to TRBJ1-3, with D unresolved. Trimming took 7 bases from V and 4 from J, leaving 8 bases between them. This CDR3 is 11 amino acids long. The germline CDR1 and CDR2 sequences are SQVTM and ANQGSEA.

There are many counts of this clonotype. The chain employs TRBV5-4 and TRBJ2-3; D is possibly TRBD2 (6 bases). The CDR3 is made up of 15 amino acids. V lost 0 bases to trimming and J lost 0 bases, with 8 bases between them. The V gene's germline CDR1 is SGHNT and CDR2 YYREEE (reference sequence). The CDR3 nucleotides are TGTGCCAGCAGCTTGGGTGGACTAAGCACAGATACGCAGTATTTT. Translated, it gives CASSLGGLSTDTQYF. The whole variable domain, filled in from reference TRBV5-4 and TRBJ2-3, reads ETGVTQSPTHLIKTRGQQVTLRCSSQSGHNTVSWYQQALGQGPQFIFQYYREEENGRGNFPPRFSGLQFPNYSSELNVNALELDDSALYLCASSLGGLSTDTQYFGPGTRLTVL.

The chain is built from TRBV20-1 and TRBJ2-6; tentatively, D is TRBD1 (5 bases). Trimming removed 0 bases from V and 2 bases from J, with 11 bases in between. CDR1 and CDR2 (germline): DFQATT, SNEGSKA (reference sequence). The CDR3 is 16 residues long. The CDR3 is CSARDLGRPGANVLTF. CDR3 DNA sequence: TGCAGTGCTAGAGATTTGGGGCGTCCTGGGGCCAACGTCCTGACTTTC.

The genes are TRBV5-5 and TRBJ1-5; D not certain. V lost 0 bases, J lost 7 bases, and 14 bases lay in between. The germline V gene has CDR1 SGHKS and CDR2 YYEKEE (reference sequence). This CDR3 has 15 amino acids. The CDR3 DNA reads as TGTGCCAGCAGCTTGGCGGGGTACGGAAAACAGCCCCAGCATTTT. Translation: CASSLAGYGKQPQHF.

This clonotype was found many times. This chain joins TRBV29-1 and TRBJ2-3; possibly TRBD2 for D (6 bases). This CDR3 is built from 11 residues. V lost 5 bases and J 11 bases, leaving 14 bases between the germline ends. The germline V gene encodes CDR1 SQVTM and CDR2 ANQGSEA. The CDR3 DNA follows: TGCAGCGTTTTATGGCGGGATGAGCAGTATTTT. Protein product: CSVLWRDEQYF.

This clonotype was seen only a few times. The chain has TRBV7-9 and TRBJ2-1, with a weak D call TRBD1 (6 bases). V dropped 4 bases and J dropped 8 bases, with 21 bases sitting between them. The CDR3 loop spans 16 amino acids. Germline V gives CDR1 SEHNR, CDR2 FQNEAQ (reference sequence). The CDR3: CASSWAGTPHGYEQFF. DNA of the CDR3: TGTGCCAGCAGCTGGGCCGGGACACCTCATGGGTATGAGCAGTTCTTC.

This chain links TRBV7-2 with TRBJ1-3; D gene unclear. With 4 bases removed from V and 0 bases from J, the gap between germline ends came to 25 bases. The CDR3 has 20 amino acids. The germline V gene encodes CDR1 SGHTA and CDR2 FQGNSA. DNA of the CDR3: TGTGCCAGCAGCTACTTAATTGGGCAGAGGATTGGTCCCTCTGGAAACACCATATATTTT. Translated: CASSYLIGQRIGPSGNTIYF.

This clonotype came up a few times. This chain links TRBV5-1 with TRBJ2-7; 8 nucleotides align to TRBD1. The CDR3 extends over 14 amino acids. CDR1 and CDR2 (germline): SGHRS, YFSETQ. V lost 4 bases and J lost 2; bases outside the gene matches: 5. The CDR3 nucleotides read TGCGCCAGCAGCCCCATGGGACAGGCCTACGAGCAGTACTTC. Protein sequence: CASSPMGQAYEQYF.

In its sample, this clonotype was seen many times. This chain uses TRBV11-1 with TRBJ1-1, with a weak D call TRBD1 (5 bases). In germline, CDR1 is SGHAT, CDR2 FQDESV (reference sequence). V gave up 5 bases and J gave up 0 bases, with 10 bases separating them. CDR3 length equals 14 residues. The CDR3 nucleotides read TGTGCCAGCAGCCAGGGACGACTGAACACTGAAGCTTTCTTT. It yields the protein CASSQGRLNTEAFF. The full variable domain, its missing parts supplied by reference TRBV11-1 and TRBJ1-1, is EAEVAQSPRYKITEKSQAVAFWCDPISGHATLYWYRQILGQGPELLVQFQDESVVDDSQLPKDRFSAERLKGVDSTLKIQPAELGDSAMYLCASSQGRLNTEAFFGQGTRLTVV.

This clonotype turned up a few times. The chain joins TRBV20-1 to TRBJ2-1; no firm D call. Germline CDR1 is DFQATT and CDR2 is SNEGSKA (reference sequence). This CDR3 has 13 residues. V was trimmed by 3 bases and J by 3 bases, leaving 9 bases between them. The CDR3: CSARGSGYNEQFF. The CDR3 region has the DNA TGCAGTGCTAGGGGGTCGGGCTACAATGAGCAGTTCTTC.

In this sample, this clonotype turned up many times. The J gene is TRBJ2-5, the V gene TRBV9, with D uncertain. CDR3 length: 15 residues. Trimming left V 0 bases short and J 5 bases short, with 14 bases between. Per the germline V gene, CDR1 is SGDLS and CDR2 is YYNGEE. The CDR3 protein is CASSVGSISTETQYF. The CDR3 bases are TGTGCCAGCAGCGTAGGGTCGATCTCGACGGAGACCCAGTACTTC.

At least ten counts were recorded for this clonotype. This rearrangement joins TRBV29-1 to TRBJ1-4; TRBD1 matches 9 bases. CDR1 is SQVTM and CDR2 is ANQGSEA in the germline V gene. The CDR3 contains 13 residues. Germline trimming cut 4 bases from V and 8 bases from J; bases unmatched to any gene: 5. This CDR3 reads CSVGWTGDEKLFF. In DNA, the CDR3 is TGCAGCGTTGGTTGGACAGGGGACGAAAAACTGTTTTTT.

Many counts were recorded for this clonotype. The chain employs TRBV7-8 and TRBJ2-2; 9 bases are shared with TRBD1. CDR1 is SGHVS, CDR2 FQNEAQ, per germline. The CDR3 consists of 17 residues. V shed 6 bases and J 1 base; nucleotides not matched to a gene: 9. The DNA for the CDR3 is TGTGCCAGCAGTTCCGCGCCGGACAGGGGGAACACCGGGGAGCTGTTTTTT. Translating it yields CASSSAPDRGNTGELFF.

This clonotype was detected a few times. The rearrangement joins TRBV20-1 to TRBJ2-2; 10 nucleotides align to TRBD1. V trimming: 4 bases; J trimming: 4 bases; junction bases outside the gene matches: 3. The V gene's germline CDR1 is DFQATT and CDR2 SNEGSKA (reference sequence). This CDR3 comprises 14 residues. The chain's CDR3 is CSAKGQGGTGELFF. The CDR3 coding sequence is TGCAGTGCTAAAGGACAGGGGGGCACCGGGGAGCTGTTTTTT.

This clonotype was counted many times. The V and J genes are TRBV5-1 and TRBJ2-1; possibly TRBD2 for D (6 bases). Germline V lookup: CDR1 SGHRS, CDR2 YFSETQ. The CDR3 covers 15 residues. V was clipped by 6 bases and J by 2 bases, with 15 bases between them. CDR3: CASNLVWGAYNEQFF. In DNA, the CDR3 is TGCGCCAGCAACCTTGTTTGGGGGGCCTACAATGAGCAGTTCTTC. The full variable domain, its missing parts supplied by reference TRBV5-1 and TRBJ2-1, is KAGVTQTPRYLIKTRGQQVTLSCSPISGHRSVSWYQQTPGQGLQFLFEYFSETQRNKGNFPGRFSGRQFSNSRSEMNVSTLELGDSALYLCASNLVWGAYNEQFFGPGTRLTVL.